These 21 T cell receptor beta chains came from one sample sequenced in a study of OX40 agonist ivuxolimab in advanced cancers. The protocol was immunoSEQ multiplex PCR, while the TCRdb copy is restricted to in-frame clones and leaves out a portion. Found here are some 110,000 clones, about nine tenths of them singletons; the top ten hold approximately 0.48%. The sample in question was CD4+ or CD8+ T cells sorted from blood, obtained in a trial of the OX40 agonist ivuxolimab. These receptors were collected from an adult with an advanced solid tumor such as melanoma, head and neck, liver or kidney cancer.

V and J are TRBV4-3 and TRBJ1-1; D unresolved. Per the germline V gene, CDR1 is LGHNA and CDR2 is YSLEER. V lost 8 bases and J 3 bases, leaving 7 bases between the germline ends. The CDR3 length is 11 residues. CDR3 in amino acids: CASGSYTEAFF. CDR3 DNA: TGCGCCAGCGGATCCTACACTGAAGCTTTCTTT.

The J gene is TRBJ1-1, the V gene TRBV10-2; D might be TRBD1 (5 bases). This CDR3 comprises 13 residues. From germline, CDR1 is WSHSY and CDR2 SAAADI. Trimming took 7 bases from V and 4 from J, leaving 13 bases between them. The CDR3 region is CASNAGVGTEAFF. DNA of the CDR3: TGCGCCAGCAACGCGGGGGTTGGCACTGAAGCTTTCTTT.

On this clone: This specimen includes other DNA sequences encoding the same CDR3. The chain carries TRBV7-2 and TRBJ2-5; D remains unclear. In germline, CDR1 is SGHTA, CDR2 FQGNSA. V lost 4 bases, J lost 2 bases, and 5 bases lay in between. This CDR3 spans 12 amino acids. The CDR3 region is CASSSTQETQYF. Here the CDR3 DNA reads TGTGCCAGCAGCTCTACTCAAGAGACCCAGTACTTC.

The rearrangement links TRBV7-9 to TRBJ1-2; tentatively, D is TRBD1 (5 bases). The V gene lost 0 bases and the J gene lost 4 bases, with 18 bases spanning the gap. This CDR3 has 17 amino acids. Germline CDR1 is SEHNR and CDR2 is FQNEAQ (reference sequence). The CDR3 DNA is TGTGCCAGCAGCTTAGCGTCCGGGACCGGAAACCCCTATGGCTACACCTTC. Its translation: CASSLASGTGNPYGYTF.

The chain uses TRBV6-1 and TRBJ2-5; TRBD2 matches at 9 bases. The CDR3 has 16 amino acids. Germline lookup yields CDR1 MNHNS and CDR2 SASEGT. Trimming took 2 bases from V and 1 from J; bases not matched to a gene: 5. CDR3 DNA: TGTGCCAGCAGTGAAAGGCTGACTAGCGGCCAAGAGACCCAGTACTTC. Its protein product is CASSERLTSGQETQYF.

This clone was counted a single time. The chain has TRBV5-1 and TRBJ2-5; 13 nucleotides agree with TRBD2. After removal of 2 bases from V and 3 bases from J, the junction contained 4 bases not matched to a gene. The CDR3 totals 16 residues. Per germline, CDR1 SGHRS and CDR2 YFSETQ. The DNA for the CDR3 is TGCGCCAGCAGCTTTCATGGACTAGCGGGGGAAGAGACCCAGTACTTC. This gives the protein CASSFHGLAGEETQYF.

The chain links TRBV4-1 to TRBJ2-5, with 9 bases lining up with TRBD2. V lost 1 base to trimming and J lost 4 bases; unmatched junction nucleotides: 7. Per the germline V gene, CDR1 is MGHRA and CDR2 is YSYEKL. The CDR3 extends over 16 amino acids. CDR3 in amino acids: CASSQGAAGGGETQYF. The CDR3 region has the DNA TGCGCCAGCAGCCAAGGTGCAGCGGGGGGAGGAGAGACCCAGTACTTC.

The rearrangement links TRBV10-3 to TRBJ2-7, with 8 bases aligning to TRBD1. CDR3 length equals 14 residues. Germline V gene lookup returns CDR1 ENHRY and CDR2 SYGVKD. V gave up 11 bases and J gave up 0 bases; unmatched junction bases: 9. CDR3 sequence reads: CAASGTGSSYEQYF. The CDR3 DNA reads as TGTGCCGCTTCCGGGACAGGAAGCTCCTACGAGCAGTACTTC.

This sequence joins TRBV4-1 and TRBJ2-7; possible D gene TRBD2, 5 bases. Trimming removed 4 bases at V and 3 bases at J, with 19 bases between. Germline V gene sequence: CDR1 MGHRA, CDR2 YSYEKL. This CDR3 contains 16 residues. The chain's CDR3 is CASSRLPSSSGYEQYF. CDR3 bases: TGCGCCAGCAGCCGACTACCCTCAAGTTCGGGCTACGAGCAGTACTTC.

The chain combines TRBV10-1 with TRBJ2-5; TRBD2 agrees at 8 bases. The germline V gene encodes CDR1 WNHNN and CDR2 SYGVQD (reference sequence). With 2 bases clipped from V and 0 bases from J, the junction kept 5 bases outside the gene matches. The CDR3 is 16 amino acids. The CDR3 nucleotides are TGCGCCAGCAGTGAGGGTAGCGGGGCCTACCAAGAGACCCAGTACTTC. It encodes CASSEGSGAYQETQYF.

This chain links TRBV28 with TRBJ1-2; the D is unclear. Germline lookup yields CDR1 MDHEN and CDR2 SYDVKM. Trimming stripped 6 bases from V and 1 base from J, with 9 bases between. The CDR3 runs 13 residues. The CDR3 loop is CASSSSYNYGYTF. In DNA, the CDR3 is TGTGCCAGCAGCTCCTCCTATAACTATGGCTACACCTTC.

The V gene is TRBV10-1, the J gene TRBJ2-1; 7 bases line up with TRBD1. V was pared by 7 bases and J by 3 bases, with 9 bases of the junction left unmatched. From germline, CDR1 is WNHNN and CDR2 SYGVQD (reference sequence). The CDR3 consists of 15 residues. CDR3 DNA: TGCGCCAGCAACGAAAAGGACAGGCACTACAATGAGCAGTTCTTC. Its translation is CASNEKDRHYNEQFF.

The chain is built from TRBV28 and TRBJ1-2, with a weak D call TRBD1 (6 bases). CDR1 and CDR2 (germline): MDHEN, SYDVKM. The CDR3 has 15 amino acids. The V end lost 7 bases, the J end lost 4 bases, and 19 bases lay between the germline ends. CDR3 sequence: CASMEGVEYIYGYTF. The CDR3 DNA is TGTGCCAGCATGGAGGGGGTTGAGTATATCTATGGCTACACCTTC.

The V and J genes are TRBV7-6 and TRBJ2-2; unclear D gene. CDR1 is SGHVS and CDR2 is FNYEAQ in the germline V gene. V was clipped by 0 bases and J by 5 bases, with 13 bases between them. The CDR3 sequence is 16 residues long. CDR3 bases: TGTGCCAGCAGCTTAGCTGGCCCCCCGGTAACCGGGGAGCTGTTTTTT. This codes for CASSLAGPPVTGELFF.

CDR3: CASSQVWDTYNEQFF. CDR3 in DNA: TGTGCCAGCAGCCAAGTCTGGGACACCTACAATGAGCAGTTCTTC. The genes are TRBV4-2 and TRBJ2-1; D is possibly TRBD1 (6 bases). Trimming took 1 base from V and 2 from J, leaving 9 bases between them. Germline V lookup: CDR1 LGHNA, CDR2 YNFKEQ. This CDR3 contains 15 residues.

The rearrangement uses TRBV4-3 and TRBJ2-6; D unresolved. The V end was cut by 0 bases, the J end by 0 bases, with 6 bases between. The CDR3 length is 16 residues. In germline, CDR1 is LGHNA, CDR2 YSLEER. The CDR3 spells CASSQEWISGANVLTF. As DNA, the CDR3 is TGCGCCAGCAGCCAAGAATGGATCTCTGGGGCCAACGTCCTGACTTTC.

The rearrangement uses TRBV7-2 and TRBJ1-2; D gene uncertain. V lost 5 bases to trimming and J lost 3 bases, with 10 bases between them. The germline V gene has CDR1 SGHTA and CDR2 FQGNSA. The CDR3 totals 13 residues. The CDR3 DNA reads TGTGCCAGCAGCACCTACAGATACTATGGCTACACCTTC. Residues: CASSTYRYYGYTF.

This clone has a single count. The rearrangement joins TRBV10-1 to TRBJ2-7, with TRBD1 identical over 7 bases. The CDR3 contains 11 residues. Germline-derived CDR1 and CDR2 are WNHNN and SYGVQD (reference sequence). V was pared by 10 bases and J by 4 bases, with 4 bases of the junction left unmatched. The CDR3 DNA follows: TGCGCCACTCCGACAGGGTACGAGCAGTACTTC. It specifies CATPTGYEQYF.

The chain uses TRBV6-5 and TRBJ1-2, with D uncertain. The V end lost 8 bases, the J end lost 2 bases, and 15 bases lay between the germline ends. This CDR3 is built from 14 residues. Germline CDR1 reads MNHEY; CDR2 reads SVGAGI. The CDR3 spells CASRPGYSNYGYTF. CDR3 in DNA: TGTGCCAGCCGGCCTGGGTACAGCAACTATGGCTACACCTTC.

This clone has just one count. The gene calls are TRBV2 and TRBJ2-1, with a tentative D call TRBD2 (5 bases). Germline values: CDR1 SNHLY, CDR2 FYNNEI. This CDR3 spans 15 amino acids. Trimming removed 2 bases from V and 2 bases from J, with 10 bases in between. CDR3 bases: TGTGCCAGCAGTGAAACGGGGTTCCCCTACAATGAGCAGTTCTTC. It specifies CASSETGFPYNEQFF.

V is TRBV9 and J is TRBJ2-1; D is undetermined. The V end lost 3 bases, the J end lost 0 bases, and 7 bases lay between the germline ends. There are 14 residues in the CDR3. In germline, CDR1 is SGDLS, CDR2 YYNGEE. The CDR3 region is CASSEATSYNEQFF. CDR3 in DNA: TGTGCCAGCAGCGAGGCTACCTCCTACAATGAGCAGTTCTTC.